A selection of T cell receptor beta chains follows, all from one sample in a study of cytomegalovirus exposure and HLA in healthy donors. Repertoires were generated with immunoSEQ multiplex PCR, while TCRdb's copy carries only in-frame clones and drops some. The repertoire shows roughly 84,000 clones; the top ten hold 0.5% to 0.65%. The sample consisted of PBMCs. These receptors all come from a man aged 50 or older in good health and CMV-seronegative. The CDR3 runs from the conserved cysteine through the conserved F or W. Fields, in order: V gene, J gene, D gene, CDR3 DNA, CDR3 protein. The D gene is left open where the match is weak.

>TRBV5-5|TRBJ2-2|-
TGTGCCAGCAGCTTGGCAAGGAGGGGTGGCACCGGGGAGCTGTTTTTT
CASSLARRGGTGELFF
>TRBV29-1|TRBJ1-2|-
TGCAGCGTTGATCGGGGGGCACTGTATGGCTACACCTTC
CSVDRGALYGYTF
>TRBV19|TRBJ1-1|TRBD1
TGTGCCAGTAGTTCCTGGACAGGGGGTAGGAGCACTGAAGCTTTCTTT
CASSSWTGGRSTEAFF
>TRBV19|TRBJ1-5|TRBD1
TGTGCCAGTGTTGGACAGGTCCGAAATCAGCCCCAGCATTTT
CASVGQVRNQPQHF
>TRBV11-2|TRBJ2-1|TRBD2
TGTGCCAGCAGTCTGACTAGCGGATACAATGAGCAGTTCTTC
CASSLTSGYNEQFF
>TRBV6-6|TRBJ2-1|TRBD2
TGTGCCACCTCTAGCGGGCCTTCCTACAATGAGCAGTTCTTC
CATSSGPSYNEQFF
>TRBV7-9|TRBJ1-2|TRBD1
TGTGCCAGCAGCTCAGGGGGTGACTATGGCTACACCTTC
CASSSGGDYGYTF
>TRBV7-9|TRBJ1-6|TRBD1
TGTGCCAGCAGCTTACCGGACAGGGAGGATTCACCCCTCCACTTT
CASSLPDREDSPLHF
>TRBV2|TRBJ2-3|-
TGTGCCAGCAGTAAACTAGAAACTCTAGATACGCAGTATTTT
CASSKLETLDTQYF
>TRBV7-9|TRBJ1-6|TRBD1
TGTGCCAGCAGCTTGCAGGGGGTTCAATCACCCCTCCACTTT
CASSLQGVQSPLHF